The following is a TCR beta chain sequence with its context. Its antigen is undetermined. These data belong to a study of regulatory T cells in long-lasting Graves disease. The V gene's germline CDR1 is LNHDA and CDR2 SQIVND (reference sequence). Trimming removed 9 bases at V and 7 bases at J, with 22 bases between. The CDR3 spans 15 residues. The TCR beta library used iRepertoire HTBI primers with Arm-PCR amplification of CDR3. TCRdb re-called the multiplex PCR reads through MiXCR, storing one row per CDR3 protein. In the table there are fewer than 500,000 distinct CDR3 sequences, roughly 15% of which are singletons. Broader study findings: Under persistent disease, TRBV28, TRBJ1-2 and TRBJ2-5 were used preferentially.

Time point in this sample: newly diagnosed GD, antithyroid drugs for less than 3 months. Researchers made the TCR library from RNA that was extracted from PBMCs. These sequences were also reported in another study, on T cells in Graves' hyperthyroidism and ophthalmopathy. This second study says: The HTBI primer set drove a first-round RT-PCR of the TCR CDR3.

Material: peripheral blood mononuclear cells (PBMCs), obtained at new diagnosis, from a patient treated with antithyroid drugs. This sequence was found in a man aged 35 to 55 with Graves disease. The chain couples TRBV19 to TRBJ2-1; TRBD1 might be the D (6 bases). The CDR3 region is CASKKDSGPWNEQFF. The CDR3 bases are TGTGCCAGCAAAAAGGACAGTGGGCCTTGGAATGAGCAGTTCTTC.